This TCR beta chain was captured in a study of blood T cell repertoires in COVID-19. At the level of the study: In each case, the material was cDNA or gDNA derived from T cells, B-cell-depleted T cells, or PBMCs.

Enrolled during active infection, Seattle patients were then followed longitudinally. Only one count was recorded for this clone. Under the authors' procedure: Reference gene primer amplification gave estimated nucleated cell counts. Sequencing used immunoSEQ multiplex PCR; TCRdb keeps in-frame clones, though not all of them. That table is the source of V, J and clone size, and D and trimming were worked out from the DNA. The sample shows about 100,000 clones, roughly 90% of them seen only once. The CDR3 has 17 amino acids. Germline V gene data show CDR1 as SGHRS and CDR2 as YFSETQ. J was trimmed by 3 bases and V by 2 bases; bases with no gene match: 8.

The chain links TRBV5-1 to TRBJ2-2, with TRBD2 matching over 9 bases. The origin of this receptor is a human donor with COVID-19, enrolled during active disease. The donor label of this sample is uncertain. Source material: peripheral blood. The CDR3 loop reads CASSFTVAGDDTGELFF. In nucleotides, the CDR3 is TGCGCCAGCAGCTTTACCGTAGCGGGGGACGACACCGGGGAGCTGTTTTTT.